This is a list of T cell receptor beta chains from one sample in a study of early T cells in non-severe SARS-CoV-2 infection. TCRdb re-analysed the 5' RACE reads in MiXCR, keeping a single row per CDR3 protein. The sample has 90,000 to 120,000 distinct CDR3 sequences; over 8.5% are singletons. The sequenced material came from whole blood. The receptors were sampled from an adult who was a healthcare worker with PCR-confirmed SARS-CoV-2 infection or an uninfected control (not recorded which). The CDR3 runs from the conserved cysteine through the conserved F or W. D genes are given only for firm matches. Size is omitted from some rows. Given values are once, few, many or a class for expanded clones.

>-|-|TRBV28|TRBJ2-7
CASSQRTPEQYF
TGTGCCAGCAGCCAGCGGACCCCCGAGCAGTACTTC
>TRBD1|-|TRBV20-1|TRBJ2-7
CSAKGQEHYEQYF
TGCAGTGCAAAAGGACAGGAACACTACGAGCAGTACTTC
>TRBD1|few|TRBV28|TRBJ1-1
CAGQGQAGTEAFF
TGTGCCGGCCAGGGACAGGCGGGAACTGAAGCTTTCTTT
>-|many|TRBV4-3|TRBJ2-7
CASSQDQVSSYEQYF
TGCGCCAGCAGCCAAGATCAAGTCAGCTCCTACGAGCAGTACTTC
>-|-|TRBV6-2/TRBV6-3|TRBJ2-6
CASSLQSGANVLTF
TGTGCCAGCAGTTTACAATCTGGGGCCAACGTCCTGACTTTC
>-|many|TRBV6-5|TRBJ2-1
CASRRGPYNEQFF
TGTGCCAGCAGACGTGGTCCCTACAATGAGCAGTTCTTC
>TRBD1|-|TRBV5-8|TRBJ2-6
CARTVPLGQGVIGANVLTF
TGTGCCAGGACAGTGCCCCTGGGACAGGGAGTTATTGGGGCCAACGTCCTGACTTTC
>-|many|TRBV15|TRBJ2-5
CATSRRDFQETQYF
TGTGCCACCAGCAGACGGGACTTCCAAGAGACCCAGTACTTC
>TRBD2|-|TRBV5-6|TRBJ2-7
CASSAGLAGVGEEYF
TGTGCCAGCAGCGCGGGACTAGCGGGAGTAGGAGAGGAGTACTTC
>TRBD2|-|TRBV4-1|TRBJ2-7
CASSQELGGGFIYEQYF
TGCGCCAGCAGCCAAGAGCTCGGGGGGGGCTTTATCTACGAGCAGTACTTC
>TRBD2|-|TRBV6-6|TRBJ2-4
CASTSPLAVSKNIQYF
TGTGCCAGCACCTCCCCCCTAGCGGTCTCCAAAAACATTCAGTACTTC